This T cell receptor (beta chain) was sequenced during a study of cytomegalovirus exposure and HLA in healthy donors (dated by TCRdb to about 2017). Broadly, across the study: According to a later analysis, the roughly 130 validation repertoires were produced on the same platform as the approximately 600 repertoires of the first cohort. The study was designed to test whether signatures of past pathogen exposure could be identified by cataloging public T cell receptors. To predict cytomegalovirus infection status, the study combined high-throughput TCR immunosequencing, statistical association of individual TCRs with disease status, and machine learning. A separate validation cohort of 100 to 150 different subjects was used in addition to the 666-subject first cohort. Results the study describes overall, beyond this receptor: Subsequent analysis determined that TCRs grouped into clusters in the first cohort also showed a tendency toward co-occurrence across the 120 or so validation repertoires, and approximately 93% of cluster scores exceeded 0. Most TCR sequences were observed very rarely across donors, whereas some public TCRs were present in many individuals. The authors suggested that the approach could potentially be generalized to other disease states and immunological phenotypes. A few of the identified cytomegalovirus-associated TCR beta chains were confirmed in vitro to be specific for cytomegalovirus antigens. A later analysis lacked HLA typing for the validation cohort, so it scored co-occurrence in that cohort across all 110 or so repertoires. The study gave a list of some 150 TCR beta chains associated with cytomegalovirus. The classifier was reported to diagnose cytomegalovirus status with high specificity and sensitivity in both the original and validation cohorts.

CDR1 and CDR2, looked up from the germline V gene, are SGHVS and FNYEAQ. V loses 5 bases at its end and J loses 3 bases; junction bases beyond the gene matches: 10. The CDR3 measures 16 amino acids from cysteine to phenylalanine. The kept DNA is CDR3 alone, 48 bases in frame from the first base. Donors formed part of the validation cohort, which comprised approximately 130 subjects and was distinct from the first cohort of under 850 subjects. On this clone itself: Its specific antigen is unknown. No base quality information exists; no much larger clone differs at one position.

The library was obtained by the immunoSEQ multiplex PCR assay. The original methods were these. A statistical classification framework was developed to diagnose cytomegalovirus status using the catalog of TCR beta chain sequences. The table comes from immuneACCESS by way of TCRdb, which keeps in-frame sequences with V and J called. Part of the clones is missing from these tables; in studies checked, under half for an unresolved V gene and the rest for unknown reasons. V and J calls and clone size are given by that table; D and trimming were obtained from the DNA. A total of over 200,000 clones appear in this sample, roughly 89% of them only once. The ten biggest clones cover around 0.34% of the sample.

The receptor comes from a woman younger than 30 in good health and CMV-seronegative. The chain is assembled from TRBV7-6 and TRBJ2-1, with 7 bases matching TRBD2. The sequenced sample was PBMCs. The CDR3 corresponds to CASSLLGASGYNEQFF. The DNA sequence follows: TGTGCCAGCAGCCTTCTCGGGGCTAGCGGCTACAATGAGCAGTTCTTC.